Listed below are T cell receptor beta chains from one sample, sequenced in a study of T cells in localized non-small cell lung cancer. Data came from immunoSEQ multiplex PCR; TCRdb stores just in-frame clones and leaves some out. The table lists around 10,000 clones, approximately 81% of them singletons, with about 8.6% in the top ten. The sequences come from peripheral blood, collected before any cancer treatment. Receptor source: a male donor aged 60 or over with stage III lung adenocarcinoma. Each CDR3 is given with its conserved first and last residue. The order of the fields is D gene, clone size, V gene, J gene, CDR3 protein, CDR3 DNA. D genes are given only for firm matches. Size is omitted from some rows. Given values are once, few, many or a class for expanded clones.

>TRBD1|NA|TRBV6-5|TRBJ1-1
CASSSLTGTVNTEAFF
TGTGCCAGCAGTTCCTTAACCGGGACAGTAAACACTGAAGCTTTCTTT
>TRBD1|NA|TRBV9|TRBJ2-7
CASSVGPRTGYEQYF
TGTGCCAGCAGCGTAGGACCGCGGACAGGGTACGAGCAGTACTTC
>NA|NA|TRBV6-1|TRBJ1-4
CASSLLQGIAEKLFF
TGTGCCAGCAGCCTATTACAGGGAATTGCCGAAAAACTGTTTTTT
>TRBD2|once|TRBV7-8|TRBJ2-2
CASSLILAGNTGELFF
TGTGCCAGCAGCTTAATACTAGCGGGGAACACCGGGGAGCTGTTTTTT
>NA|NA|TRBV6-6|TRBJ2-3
CASTALNTDTQYF
TGTGCCAGCACCGCCTTGAACACAGATACGCAGTATTTT
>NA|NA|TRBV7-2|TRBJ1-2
CASSLNGPGYGYTF
TGTGCCAGCAGCTTAAATGGGCCAGGTTATGGCTACACCTTC
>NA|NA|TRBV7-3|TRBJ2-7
CASSLKSGPLEAYEQYF
TGTGCCAGCAGCTTAAAGTCGGGCCCCTTAGAGGCCTACGAGCAGTACTTC
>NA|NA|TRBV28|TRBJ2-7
CASSFRPPDSYYEQYF
TGTGCCAGCAGTTTTAGACCCCCGGACAGTTACTACGAGCAGTACTTC
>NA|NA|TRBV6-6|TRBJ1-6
CASSSRQTNSLHF
TGTGCCAGCAGTTCCAGACAGACTAATTCCCTCCACTTT
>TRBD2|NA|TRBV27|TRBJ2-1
CASSPGGSGASYNEQFF
TGTGCCAGCAGTCCAGGTGGTAGCGGGGCGTCCTACAATGAGCAGTTCTTC
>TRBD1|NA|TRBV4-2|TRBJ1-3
CASSQDIFRDRAFGNTIYF
TGTGCCAGCAGCCAAGACATCTTCCGGGACAGGGCATTTGGAAACACCATATATTTT
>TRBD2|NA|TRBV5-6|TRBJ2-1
CASSLWSSGNEQFF
TGTGCCAGCAGCTTATGGAGTAGCGGGAATGAGCAGTTCTTC
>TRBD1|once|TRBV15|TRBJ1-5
CATVGTDENQPQHF
TGTGCCACCGTCGGGACAGATGAAAATCAGCCCCAGCATTTT
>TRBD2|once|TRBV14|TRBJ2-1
CASSQDSRRLASYNEQFF
TGTGCCAGCAGCCAAGATTCGAGGAGACTAGCGTCGTACAATGAGCAGTTCTTC
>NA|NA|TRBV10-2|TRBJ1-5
CASRDTINQPQHF
TGCGCCAGCCGGGACACCATCAATCAGCCCCAGCATTTT
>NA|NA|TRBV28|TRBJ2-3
CASSFQGFGTDTQYF
TGTGCCAGCAGTTTTCAGGGGTTTGGGACAGATACGCAGTATTTT